This T cell receptor (beta chain) was found in a study of cytomegalovirus exposure and HLA in healthy donors. Looking at the study overall: The study's early data release held about 85 million unique TCRs from HLA-typed donors.

Donors showed nominal health when sampled, although they likely had unrecorded immune exposures. It was with 60 Vbeta and 13 Jbeta primers that the PCR ran. The table came from immunoSEQ multiplex PCR; TCRdb's copy has only in-frame clones and leaves some out. The sample contains roughly 120,000 clones, approximately 80% of which appear only once. Trimming removed 6 bases from V and 0 bases from J; junction bases left unmatched: 8. CDR1 is SNHLY, CDR2 FYNNEI, per germline. The CDR3 is 16 residues long. Sequencing was performed on PBMCs. The receptor was isolated from a woman in her thirties or forties in good health and CMV-seronegative. The rearrangement links TRBV2 to TRBJ1-3; 7 positions match TRBD1. Here the CDR3 DNA reads TGTGCCAGCAGCCGGGACAGCATGAGCTCTGGAAACACCATATATTTT. Protein: CASSRDSMSSGNTIYF.